A single sample gave rise to the 16 T cell receptor beta chains below, sequenced in a study of OX40 agonist ivuxolimab in advanced cancers. Repertoires were generated with immunoSEQ multiplex PCR, while TCRdb's copy carries only in-frame clones and drops some. This sample has 35,000 or so clones, with approximately 79% found just once. Here the sequenced sample was CD4+ or CD8+ T cells sorted from blood, taken in a trial of the OX40 agonist ivuxolimab. Receptor source: an adult with an advanced solid tumor such as melanoma, head and neck, liver or kidney cancer.

The CDR3 region is CASSLARSGTGNTEAFF. DNA for the CDR3: TGCGCCAGCAGCTTGGCTCGGTCGGGGACGGGGAACACTGAAGCTTTCTTT. The chain employs TRBV5-1 and TRBJ1-1, with a tentative D call TRBD1 (5 bases). The CDR3 length is 17 residues. Germline V lookup: CDR1 SGHRS, CDR2 YFSETQ. Trimming cost V 0 bases and J 1 base, with 16 bases left between them.

The sample holds one count of this clone. V is TRBV5-4 and J is TRBJ1-2; 10 nucleotides agree with TRBD1. V dropped 5 bases and J dropped 0; count of bases not matched to a gene: 4. CDR1 is SGHNT, CDR2 YYREEE, per germline (reference sequence). CDR3 length: 15 residues. The CDR3 region has the DNA TGTGCCAGCAGAGCCGGGACAGGGGCTAACTATGGCTACACCTTC. Translation gives CASRAGTGANYGYTF.

The chain employs TRBV19 and TRBJ2-3, with 9 bases aligning to TRBD1. Germline values: CDR1 LNHDA, CDR2 SQIVND (reference sequence). V lost 6 bases to trimming and J lost 4 bases; unmatched junction nucleotides: 5. The CDR3 covers 14 residues. The CDR3 coding sequence is TGTGCCAGTAGCAAAACAGGGGGCCCAGATACGCAGTATTTT. Residues: CASSKTGGPDTQYF.

The chain employs TRBV7-2 and TRBJ1-5, with TRBD1 matching over 8 bases. This CDR3 region has 15 residues. Trimming cost V 0 bases and J 6 bases; bases outside gene matches: 4. In germline, CDR1 is SGHTA, CDR2 FQGNSA. Here the CDR3 reads CASSLAQGVGQPQHF. CDR3 coding DNA: TGTGCCAGCAGCTTAGCACAGGGGGTAGGTCAGCCCCAGCATTTT.

The chain couples TRBV5-6 to TRBJ2-2; 8 bases map to TRBD1. Trimming at V came to 2 bases and at J to 4 bases, leaving 4 bases not matched to a gene. CDR1 and CDR2 (germline): SGHDT, YYEEEE. The length of the CDR3 is 15 residues. The CDR3 loop reads CASSFQGAFTGELFF. The CDR3 nucleotides are TGTGCCAGCAGCTTCCAGGGGGCTTTCACCGGGGAGCTGTTTTTT.

This rearrangement joins TRBV21-1 to TRBJ2-5; the table's D gene call, TRBD1, was not cross checked with the DNA. TRBV21-1 corresponds to a pseudogene. The CDR3 loop spans 17 amino acids. For the CDR3, the DNA is TGTGCCAGCAGCAAAGCTCCGGGACAGGGGATGGGGGAGACCCAGTACTTC. Translating gives CASSKAPGQGMGETQYF.

This rearrangement joins TRBV7-2 to TRBJ2-3, with D maybe TRBD1 (5 bases). This CDR3 comprises 15 residues. CDR1 is SGHTA, CDR2 FQGNSA, per germline. V lost 8 bases to trimming and J lost 3 bases, with 18 bases between them. Here the CDR3 DNA reads TGTGCCAGCGTACGACAGTCCGCGCTTACAGATACGCAGTATTTT. As protein: CASVRQSALTDTQYF. The entire variable domain, with the rest obtained from reference TRBV7-2 and TRBJ2-3, is as follows: GAGVSQSPSNKVTEKGKDVELRCDPISGHTALYWYRQSLGQGLEFLIYFQGNSAPDKSGLPSDRFSAERTGGSVSTLTIQRTQQEDSAVYLCASVRQSALTDTQYFGPGTRLTVL.

V gene TRBV6-5 combines with J gene TRBJ2-1, with TRBD1 matching 9 bases. Germline assignment: CDR1 MNHEY and CDR2 SVGAGI. Unmatched junction bases numbered 10, after V lost 0 bases and J lost 10 bases. This CDR3 is built from 16 residues. The CDR3: CASSYSEGQGRREQFF. In DNA form, the CDR3 reads TGTGCCAGCAGTTACTCGGAGGGACAGGGCCGTCGGGAGCAGTTCTTC.

Comment on this clone: An end of the junction differs from the germline gene, which may be a read error. The rearrangement uses TRBV6-5 and TRBJ2-7, with 11 bases lining up with TRBD2. Germline V gives CDR1 MNHEY, CDR2 SVGAGI. The CDR3 consists of 13 residues. CDR3 protein: CASSSPGLAATNF. In DNA, the CDR3 is TGTGCCAGCAGTTCTCCGGGACTAGCGGCCACGAACTTC.

About this clone: One end of the junction varies from germline; a read error may be responsible. The J gene is TRBJ2-1, the V gene TRBV5-1; D unresolved. The CDR3 sequence is 9 residues long. Germline V gives CDR1 SGHRS, CDR2 YFSETQ. The CDR3 DNA sequence: TGCGCCAGCAGGCCGGCTCGACTCTTC. Translated, it gives CASRPARLF.

The chain is built from TRBV21-1 and TRBJ2-7. TRBV21-1 is described as a pseudogene. The CDR3 sequence is 9 residues long. In nucleotides, the CDR3 is TGTGCCAGCAGCAGACAGCAGTACTTC. Its protein is CASSRQQYF.

This chain uses TRBV7-3 with TRBJ2-3, with 11 bases identical to TRBD2. V gave up 6 bases and J gave up 3 bases; unmatched junction bases: 5. CDR1 is SGHTA and CDR2 is FQGTGA in the germline V gene. The CDR3 covers 15 residues. DNA for the CDR3: TGTGCCAGCAGTCCTAGCGGGGGGTTGACAGATACGCAGTATTTT. This encodes CASSPSGGLTDTQYF.

The chain recombines TRBV5-1 with TRBJ2-2, with TRBD2 matching 7 bases. There are 17 residues in the CDR3. V lost 3 bases and J lost 5; bases outside the gene matches: 13. Germline V CDR1 and CDR2: SGHRS, YFSETQ. The CDR3 DNA reads as TGCGCCAGCAGCTATTACTCGACCGGGGGAGGGACCGGGGAGCTGTTTTTT. It specifies CASSYYSTGGGTGELFF. The full variable domain, in which reference TRBV5-1 and TRBJ2-2 provide the parts outside the CDR3, is KAGVTQTPRYLIKTRGQQVTLSCSPISGHRSVSWYQQTPGQGLQFLFEYFSETQRNKGNFPGRFSGRQFSNSRSEMNVSTLELGDSALYLCASSYYSTGGGTGELFFGEGSRLTVL.

This CDR3 is CASSPRTGGGLQYF. The CDR3, as DNA: TGTGCCAGCAGCCCTCGGACAGGGGGAGGGTTGCAGTACTTC. The V call is TRBV9, the J call TRBJ2-5; 10 bases match TRBD1. The germline CDR1 and CDR2 sequences are SGDLS and YYNGEE. This CDR3 comprises 14 residues. J lost 11 bases, V lost 4 bases, and 11 bases had no gene match.

This chain connects TRBV13 to TRBJ1-5, with 7 bases identical to TRBD1. CDR3 length: 14 residues. Trimming removed 6 bases from V and 6 bases from J; junction bases left unmatched: 8. Germline-derived CDR1 and CDR2 are PRHDT and FYEKMQ (reference sequence). The CDR3 nucleotides read TGTGCCAGCAGAGAGGGGGCCGCTTTTCAGCCCCAGCATTTT. Protein: CASREGAAFQPQHF.

The chain employs TRBV5-1 and TRBJ2-5, with D possibly matching TRBD1 (6 bases). CDR1 and CDR2 (germline): SGHRS, YFSETQ. Deletions cut 1 base from V and 2 bases from J, with 12 bases between. The CDR3 length is 15 residues. The CDR3 here is CASSLTRGYQETQYF. The DNA of the CDR3 is TGCGCCAGCAGCTTGACGAGGGGGTATCAAGAGACCCAGTACTTC.